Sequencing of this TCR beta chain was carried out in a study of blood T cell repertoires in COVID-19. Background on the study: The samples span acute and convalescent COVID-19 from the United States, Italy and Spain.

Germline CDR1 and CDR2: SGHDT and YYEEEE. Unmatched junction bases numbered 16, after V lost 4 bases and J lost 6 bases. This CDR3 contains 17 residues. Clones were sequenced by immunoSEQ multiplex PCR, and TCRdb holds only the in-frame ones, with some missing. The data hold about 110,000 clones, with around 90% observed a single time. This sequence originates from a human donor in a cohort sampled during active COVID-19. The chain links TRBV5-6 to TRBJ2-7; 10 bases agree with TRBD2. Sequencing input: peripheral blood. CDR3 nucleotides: TGTGCCAGCAGCCCAGGAGGAGAGGGTAGCGGGGGGCCCGAGCAGTACTTC. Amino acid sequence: CASSPGGEGSGGPEQYF.